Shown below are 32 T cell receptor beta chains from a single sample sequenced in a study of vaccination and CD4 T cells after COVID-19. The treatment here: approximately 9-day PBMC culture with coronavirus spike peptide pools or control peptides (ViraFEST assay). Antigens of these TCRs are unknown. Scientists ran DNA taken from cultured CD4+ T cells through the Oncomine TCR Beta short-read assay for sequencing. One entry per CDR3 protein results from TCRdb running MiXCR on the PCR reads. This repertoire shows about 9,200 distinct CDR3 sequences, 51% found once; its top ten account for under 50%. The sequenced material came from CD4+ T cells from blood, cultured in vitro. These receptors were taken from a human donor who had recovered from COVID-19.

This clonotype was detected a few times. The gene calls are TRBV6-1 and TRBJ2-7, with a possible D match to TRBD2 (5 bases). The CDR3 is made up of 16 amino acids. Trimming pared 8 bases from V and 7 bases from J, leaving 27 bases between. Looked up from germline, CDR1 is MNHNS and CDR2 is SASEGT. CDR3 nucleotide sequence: TGTGCCAGCCGCGGGCCGCGAACCAACTCCTTGGGTGAGCAGTACTTC. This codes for CASRGPRTNSLGEQYF.

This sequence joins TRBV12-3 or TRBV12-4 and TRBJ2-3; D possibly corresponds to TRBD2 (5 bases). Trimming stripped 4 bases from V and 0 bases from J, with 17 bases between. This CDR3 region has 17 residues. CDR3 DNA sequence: TGTGCCAGCAGTTCCTTTAAGCGGATCTCTAGCACAGATACGCAGTATTTT. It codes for CASSSFKRISSTDTQYF.

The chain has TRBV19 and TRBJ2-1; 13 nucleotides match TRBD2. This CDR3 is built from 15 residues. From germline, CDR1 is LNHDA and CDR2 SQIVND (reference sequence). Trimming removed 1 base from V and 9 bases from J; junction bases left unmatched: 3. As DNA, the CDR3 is TGTGCCAGTAGTATAGGGACTAGCGGGAGTAGTGAGCAGTTCTTC. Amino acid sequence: CASSIGTSGSSEQFF. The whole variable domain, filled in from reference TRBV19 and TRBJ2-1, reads DGGITQSPKYLFRKEGQNVTLSCEQNLNHDAMYWYRQDPGQGLRLIYYSQIVNDFQKGDIAEGYSVSREKKESFPLTVTSAQKNPTAFYLCASSIGTSGSSEQFFGPGTRLTVL.

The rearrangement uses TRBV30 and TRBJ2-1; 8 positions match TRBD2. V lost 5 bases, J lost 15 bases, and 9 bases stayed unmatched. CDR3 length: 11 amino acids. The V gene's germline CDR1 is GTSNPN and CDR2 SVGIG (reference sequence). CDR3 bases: TGTGCCTGGGCCCGCTCGGGGGGGCGGTTCTTC. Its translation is CAWARSGGRFF. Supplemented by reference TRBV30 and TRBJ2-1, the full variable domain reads SQTIHQWPATLVQPVGSPLSLECTVEGTSNPNLYWYRQAAGRGLQLLFYSVGIGQISSEVPQNLSASRPQDRQFILSSKKLLLSDSGFYLCAWARSGGRFFGPGTRLTVL.

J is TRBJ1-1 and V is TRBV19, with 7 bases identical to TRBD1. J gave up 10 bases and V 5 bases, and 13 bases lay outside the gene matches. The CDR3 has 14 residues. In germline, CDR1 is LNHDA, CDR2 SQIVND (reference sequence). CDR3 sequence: CASSLTYSGGVAFF. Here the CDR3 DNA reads TGTGCCAGTAGTTTGACCTACTCAGGGGGGGTAGCTTTCTTT. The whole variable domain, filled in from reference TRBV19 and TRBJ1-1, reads DGGITQSPKYLFRKEGQNVTLSCEQNLNHDAMYWYRQDPGQGLRLIYYSQIVNDFQKGDIAEGYSVSREKKESFPLTVTSAQKNPTAFYLCASSLTYSGGVAFFGQGTRLTVV.

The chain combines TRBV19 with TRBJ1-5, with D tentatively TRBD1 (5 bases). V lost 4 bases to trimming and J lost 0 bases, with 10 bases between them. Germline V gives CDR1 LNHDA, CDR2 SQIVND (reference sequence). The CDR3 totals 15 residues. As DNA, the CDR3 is TGTGCCAGTAGTACTCAGGGTTATAGCAATCAGCCCCAGCATTTT. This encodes CASSTQGYSNQPQHF.

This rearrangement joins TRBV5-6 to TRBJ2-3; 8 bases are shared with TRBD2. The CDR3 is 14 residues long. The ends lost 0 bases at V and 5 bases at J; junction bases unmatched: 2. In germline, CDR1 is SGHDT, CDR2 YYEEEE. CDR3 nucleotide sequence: TGTGCCAGCAGCTTGGCGGGGGGGGGAGATACGCAGTATTTT. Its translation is CASSLAGGGDTQYF.

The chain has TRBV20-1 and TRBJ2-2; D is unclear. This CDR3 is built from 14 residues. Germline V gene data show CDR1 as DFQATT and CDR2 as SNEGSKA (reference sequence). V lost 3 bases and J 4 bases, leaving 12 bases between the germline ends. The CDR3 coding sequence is TGCAGTGCTAGTAACTCGTGGAGCACCGGGGAGCTGTTTTTT. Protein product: CSASNSWSTGELFF.

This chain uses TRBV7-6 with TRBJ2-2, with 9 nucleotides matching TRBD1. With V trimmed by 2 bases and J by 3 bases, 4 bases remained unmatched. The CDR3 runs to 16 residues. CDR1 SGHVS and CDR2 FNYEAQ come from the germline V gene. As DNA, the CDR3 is TGTGCCAGCAGCTTATTACAGGGGGCCGACACCGGGGAGCTGTTTTTT. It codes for CASSLLQGADTGELFF.

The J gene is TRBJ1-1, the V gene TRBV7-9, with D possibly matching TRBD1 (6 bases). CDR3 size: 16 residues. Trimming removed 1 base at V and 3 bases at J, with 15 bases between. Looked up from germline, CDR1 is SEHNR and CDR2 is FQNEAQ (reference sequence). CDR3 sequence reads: CASSLDTGSTDTEAFF. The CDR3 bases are TGTGCCAGCAGCTTAGACACAGGGTCGACGGACACTGAAGCTTTCTTT.

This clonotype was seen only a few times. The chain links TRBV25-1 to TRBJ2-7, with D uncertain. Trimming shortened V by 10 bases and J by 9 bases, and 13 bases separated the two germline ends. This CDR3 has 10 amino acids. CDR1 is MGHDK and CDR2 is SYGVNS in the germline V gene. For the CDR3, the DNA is TGTGCCAACCACCGTGCACGGCAGTACTTC. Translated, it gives CANHRARQYF.

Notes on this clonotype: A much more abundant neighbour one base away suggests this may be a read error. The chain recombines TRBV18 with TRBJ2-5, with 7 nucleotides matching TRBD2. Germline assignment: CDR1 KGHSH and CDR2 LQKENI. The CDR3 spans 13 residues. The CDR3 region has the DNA TGTGTCAGCTCACCAGGAGCGGGGGAGACCCAGTACTTC. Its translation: CVSSPGAGETQYF. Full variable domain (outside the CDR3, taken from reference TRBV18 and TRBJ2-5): NAGVMQNPRHLVRRRGQEARLRCSPMKGHSHVYWYRQLPEEGLKFMVYLQKENIIDESGMPKERFSAEFPKEGPSILRIQQVVRGDSAAYFCVSSPGAGETQYFGPGTRLLVL.

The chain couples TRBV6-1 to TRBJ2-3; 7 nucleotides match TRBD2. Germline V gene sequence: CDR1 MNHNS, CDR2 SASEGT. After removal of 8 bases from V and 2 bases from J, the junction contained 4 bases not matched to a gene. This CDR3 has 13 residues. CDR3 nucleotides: TGTGCCAGCTGTCGGGGGGTCACAGATACGCAGTATTTT. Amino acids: CASCRGVTDTQYF.

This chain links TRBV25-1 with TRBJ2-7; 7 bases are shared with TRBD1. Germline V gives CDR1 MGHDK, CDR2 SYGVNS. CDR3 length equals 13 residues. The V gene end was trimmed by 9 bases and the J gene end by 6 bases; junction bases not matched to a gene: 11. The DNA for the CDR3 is TGTGCCAGTTCCTGGCGGGCAGGGGGCGAGCAGTACTTC. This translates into CASSWRAGGEQYF.

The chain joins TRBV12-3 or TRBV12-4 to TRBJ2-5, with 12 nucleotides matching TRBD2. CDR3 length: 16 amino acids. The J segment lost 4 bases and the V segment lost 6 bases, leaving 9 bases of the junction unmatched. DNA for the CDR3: TGTGCCAGCAGCCCAAGGCTAGCGGGGGGGTCAGAGACCCAGTACTTC. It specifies CASSPRLAGGSETQYF.

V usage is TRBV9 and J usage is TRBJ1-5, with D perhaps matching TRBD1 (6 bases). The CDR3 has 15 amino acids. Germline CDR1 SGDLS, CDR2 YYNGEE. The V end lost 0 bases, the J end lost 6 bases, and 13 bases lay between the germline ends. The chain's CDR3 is CASSVGGAGAQPQHF. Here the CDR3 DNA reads TGTGCCAGCAGCGTAGGGGGGGCAGGCGCTCAGCCCCAGCATTTT.

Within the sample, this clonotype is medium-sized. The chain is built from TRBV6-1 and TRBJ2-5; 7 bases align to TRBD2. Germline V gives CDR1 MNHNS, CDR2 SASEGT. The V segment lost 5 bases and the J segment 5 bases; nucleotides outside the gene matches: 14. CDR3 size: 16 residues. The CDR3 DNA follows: TGTGCCAGCAGTCCGAACCCCGGACTAGTCGGGGAGACCCAGTACTTC. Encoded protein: CASSPNPGLVGETQYF.

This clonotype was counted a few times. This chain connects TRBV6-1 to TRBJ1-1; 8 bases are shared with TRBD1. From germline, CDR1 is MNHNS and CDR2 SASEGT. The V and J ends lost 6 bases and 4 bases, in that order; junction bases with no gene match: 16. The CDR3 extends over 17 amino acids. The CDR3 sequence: CASSRRGLVIISTEAFF. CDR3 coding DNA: TGTGCCAGCAGCCGCAGGGGGCTCGTGATAATTAGCACTGAAGCTTTCTTT.

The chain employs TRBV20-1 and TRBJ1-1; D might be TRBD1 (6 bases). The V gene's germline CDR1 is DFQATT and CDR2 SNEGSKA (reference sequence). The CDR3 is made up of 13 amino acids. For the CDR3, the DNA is TGCAGCGTGGCCGCCGGGACAAACACTGAAGCTTTCTTT. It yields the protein CSVAAGTNTEAFF.

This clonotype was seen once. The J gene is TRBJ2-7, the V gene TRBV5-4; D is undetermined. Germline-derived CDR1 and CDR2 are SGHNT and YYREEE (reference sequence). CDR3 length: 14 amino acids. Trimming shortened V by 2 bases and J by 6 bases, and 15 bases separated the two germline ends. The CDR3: CASSLMTNPSEQYF. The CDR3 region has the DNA TGTGCCAGCAGCTTAATGACAAACCCCAGCGAGCAGTACTTC.

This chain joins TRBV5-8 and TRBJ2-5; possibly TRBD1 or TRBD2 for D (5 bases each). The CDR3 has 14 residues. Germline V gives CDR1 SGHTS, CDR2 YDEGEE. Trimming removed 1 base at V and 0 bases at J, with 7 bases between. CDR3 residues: CASSLLGHQETQYF. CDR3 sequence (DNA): TGTGCCAGCAGCTTGTTGGGACACCAAGAGACCCAGTACTTC.

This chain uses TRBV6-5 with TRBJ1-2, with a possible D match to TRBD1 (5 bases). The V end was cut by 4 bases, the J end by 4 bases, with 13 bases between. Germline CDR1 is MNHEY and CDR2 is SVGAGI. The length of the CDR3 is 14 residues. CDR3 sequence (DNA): TGTGCCAGCAGTTTAGCTGAGGGGAGCTATGGCTACACCTTC. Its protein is CASSLAEGSYGYTF.

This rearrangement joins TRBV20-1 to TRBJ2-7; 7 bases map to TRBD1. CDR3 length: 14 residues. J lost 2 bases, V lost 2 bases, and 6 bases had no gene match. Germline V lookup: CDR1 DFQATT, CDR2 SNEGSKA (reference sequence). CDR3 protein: CSARYGTVPYEQYF. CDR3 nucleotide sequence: TGCAGTGCTAGATACGGGACAGTTCCCTACGAGCAGTACTTC.

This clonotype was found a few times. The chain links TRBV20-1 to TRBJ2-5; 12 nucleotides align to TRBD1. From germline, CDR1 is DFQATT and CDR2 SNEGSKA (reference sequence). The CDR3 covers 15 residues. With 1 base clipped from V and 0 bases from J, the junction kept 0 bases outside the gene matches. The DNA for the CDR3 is TGCAGTGCTAGAGGGGACAGGGGGCACCAAGAGACCCAGTACTTC. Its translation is CSARGDRGHQETQYF.

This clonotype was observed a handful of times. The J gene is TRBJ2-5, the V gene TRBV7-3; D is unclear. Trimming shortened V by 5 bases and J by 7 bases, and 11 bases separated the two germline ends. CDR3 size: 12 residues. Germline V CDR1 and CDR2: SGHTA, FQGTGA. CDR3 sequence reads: CASSLDLGTQYF. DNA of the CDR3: TGTGCCAGCAGCCTAGACCTGGGGACCCAGTACTTC.

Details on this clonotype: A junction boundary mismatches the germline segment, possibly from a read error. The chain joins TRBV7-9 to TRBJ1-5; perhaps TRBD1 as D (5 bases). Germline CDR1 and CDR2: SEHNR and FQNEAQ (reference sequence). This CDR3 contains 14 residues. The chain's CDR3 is CASSLGTGNQPQHF. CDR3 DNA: TGCGCCAGCAGCTTGGGGACTGGCAATCAGCCCCAGCATTTT.

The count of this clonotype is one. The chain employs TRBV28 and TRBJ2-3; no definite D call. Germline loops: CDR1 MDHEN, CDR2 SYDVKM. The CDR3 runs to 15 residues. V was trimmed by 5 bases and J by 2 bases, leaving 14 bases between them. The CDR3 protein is CASSGWASDTDTQYF. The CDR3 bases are TGTGCCAGCAGTGGATGGGCCTCCGACACAGATACGCAGTATTTT.

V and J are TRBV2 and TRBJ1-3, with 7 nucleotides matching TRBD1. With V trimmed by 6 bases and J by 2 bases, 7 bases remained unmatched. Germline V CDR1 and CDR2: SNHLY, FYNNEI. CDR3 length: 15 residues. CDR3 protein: CASRMGGQTGNTIYF. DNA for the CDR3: TGTGCCAGCAGGATGGGGGGACAGACTGGAAACACCATATATTTT. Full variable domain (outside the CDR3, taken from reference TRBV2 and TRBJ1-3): EPEVTQTPSHQVTQMGQEVILRCVPISNHLYFYWYRQILGQKVEFLVSFYNNEISEKSEIFDDQFSVERPDGSNFTLKIRSTKLEDSAMYFCASRMGGQTGNTIYFGEGSWLTVV.

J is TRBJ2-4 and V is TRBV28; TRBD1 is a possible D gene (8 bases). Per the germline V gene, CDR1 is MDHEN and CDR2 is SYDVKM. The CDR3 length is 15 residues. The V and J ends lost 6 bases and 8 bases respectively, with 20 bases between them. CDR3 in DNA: TGTGCCAGCAGGGAACAGGGGGGGATTACGTACATTCAGTACTTC. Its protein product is CASREQGGITYIQYF.

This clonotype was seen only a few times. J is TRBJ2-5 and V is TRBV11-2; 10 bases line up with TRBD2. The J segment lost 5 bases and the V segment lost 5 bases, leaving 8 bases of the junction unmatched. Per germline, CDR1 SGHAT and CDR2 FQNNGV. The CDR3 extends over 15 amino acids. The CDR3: CASSRIYSGGETQYF. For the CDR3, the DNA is TGTGCCAGCAGCCGCATATATAGCGGGGGGGAGACCCAGTACTTC. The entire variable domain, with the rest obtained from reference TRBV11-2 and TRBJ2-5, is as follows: EAGVAQSPRYKIIEKRQSVAFWCNPISGHATLYWYQQILGQGPKLLIQFQNNGVVDDSQLPKDRFSAERLKGVDSTLKIQPAKLEDSAVYLCASSRIYSGGETQYFGPGTRLLVL.

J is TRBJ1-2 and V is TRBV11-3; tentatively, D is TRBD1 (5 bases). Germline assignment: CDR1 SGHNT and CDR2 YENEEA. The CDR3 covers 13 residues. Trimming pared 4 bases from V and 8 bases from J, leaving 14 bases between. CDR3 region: CASSSTNRRGYTF. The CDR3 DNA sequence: TGTGCCAGCAGCTCGACTAACAGGCGGGGCTACACCTTC.

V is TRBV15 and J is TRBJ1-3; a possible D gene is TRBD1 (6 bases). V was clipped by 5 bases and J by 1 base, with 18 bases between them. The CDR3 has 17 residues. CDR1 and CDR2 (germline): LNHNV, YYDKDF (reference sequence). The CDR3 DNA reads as TGTGCCACCAGCCCAATCGACAGGAGGGGGTCTGGAAACACCATATATTTT. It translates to CATSPIDRRGSGNTIYF. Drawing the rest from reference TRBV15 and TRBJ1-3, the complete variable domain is DAMVIQNPRYQVTQFGKPVTLSCSQTLNHNVMYWYQQKSSQAPKLLFHYYDKDFNNEADTPDNFQSRRPNTSFCFLDIRSPGLGDTAMYLCATSPIDRRGSGNTIYFGEGSWLTVV.